Listed here is a single TCR beta chain. The same CDR3 arises from other DNA sequences in this sample as well. Sorted-subset replicate PCR reactions were performed with 150 to 200 ng DNA, corresponding to some 32,000 T cell genomes. Methods used by the authors: Without quality scores, immunoSEQ junctional reads could not be filtered like full-length reads. The assay was immunoSEQ multiplex PCR, and TCRdb's table has in-frame clones only and misses some. V and J calls and clone size follow that table, whereas D and trimming were derived from the DNA. The profile shows millions of clones, approximately 94% of them singletons. This sample is part of a study of shared clonotypes between healthy human individuals. Trimming removed 6 bases from V and 0 bases from J, with 3 bases in between. The CDR3 runs to 11 residues. Germline assignment: CDR1 DFQATT and CDR2 SNEGSKA (reference sequence).

The source material was naive CD4+ T cells sorted from blood. Subset reported: CD45RA+ positively selected. This receptor was identified in a man younger than 35 in good health. The chain joins TRBV20-1 to TRBJ1-3; D gene unclear. CDR3 loop: CSARSGNTIYF. DNA of the CDR3: TGCAGTGCCCGCTCTGGAAACACCATATATTTT.